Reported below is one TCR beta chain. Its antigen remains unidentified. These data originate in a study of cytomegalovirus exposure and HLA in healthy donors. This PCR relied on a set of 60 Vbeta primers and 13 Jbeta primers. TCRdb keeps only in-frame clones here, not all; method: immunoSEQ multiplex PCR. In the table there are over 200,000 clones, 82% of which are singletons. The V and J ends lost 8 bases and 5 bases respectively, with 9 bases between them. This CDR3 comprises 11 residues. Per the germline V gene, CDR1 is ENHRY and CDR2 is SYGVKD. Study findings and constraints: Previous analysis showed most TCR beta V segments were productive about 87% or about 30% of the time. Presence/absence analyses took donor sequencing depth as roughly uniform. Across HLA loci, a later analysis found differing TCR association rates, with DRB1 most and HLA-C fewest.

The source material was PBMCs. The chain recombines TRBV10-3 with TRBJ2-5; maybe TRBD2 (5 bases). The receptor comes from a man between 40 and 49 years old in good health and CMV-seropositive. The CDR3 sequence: CAIGPGETQYF. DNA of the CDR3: TGTGCCATCGGTCCGGGGGAGACCCAGTACTTC.